This TCR beta chain came from a study of spatial heterogeneity in lung cancer. Time point noted: sample taken at primary tumor resection. No cells were sorted before sequencing. The whole RNA sequenced was extracted from tumor, nontumor lung or frozen PBMC. This clonotype occurred many times. The CDR3 is 14 amino acids. The ends were cut back, 4 bases at V and 0 bases at J, with 7 bases in the middle. CDR1 LGHDT and CDR2 YNNKEL come from the germline V gene (reference sequence). TCRdb itself ran the 5' RACE reads through MiXCR, one entry per CDR3 protein. The sample lists 20,000 to 25,000 distinct CDR3 sequences, around 4.6% occurring once.

The sequence derives from a male donor with early-stage non-small cell lung cancer. The specimen was PBMCs, collected at surgery. The chain employs TRBV3-1 and TRBJ1-3; no clear D gene. The CDR3 region is CASSPIVSGNTIYF. As DNA, the CDR3 is TGTGCCAGCAGCCCAATCGTCTCTGGAAACACCATATATTTT.